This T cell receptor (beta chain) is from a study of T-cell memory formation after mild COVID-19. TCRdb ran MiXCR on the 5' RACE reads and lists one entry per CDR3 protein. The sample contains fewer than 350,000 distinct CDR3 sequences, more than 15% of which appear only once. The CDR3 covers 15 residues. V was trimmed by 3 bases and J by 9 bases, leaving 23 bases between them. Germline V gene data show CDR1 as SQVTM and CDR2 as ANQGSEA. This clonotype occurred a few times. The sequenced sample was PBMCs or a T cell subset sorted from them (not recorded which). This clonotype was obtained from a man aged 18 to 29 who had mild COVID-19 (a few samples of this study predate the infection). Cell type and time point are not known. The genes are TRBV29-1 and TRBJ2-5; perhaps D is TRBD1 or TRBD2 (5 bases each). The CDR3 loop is CSVEGVAQFSRAQYF. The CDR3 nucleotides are TGCAGCGTTGAGGGGGTGGCCCAATTCTCCCGGGCCCAGTACTTC. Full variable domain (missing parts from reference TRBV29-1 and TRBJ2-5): SAVISQKPSRDICQRGTSLTIQCQVDSQVTMMFWYRQQPGQSLTLIATANQGSEATYESGFVIDKFPISRPNLTFSTLTVSNMSPEDSSIYLCSVEGVAQFSRAQYFGPGTRLLVL.